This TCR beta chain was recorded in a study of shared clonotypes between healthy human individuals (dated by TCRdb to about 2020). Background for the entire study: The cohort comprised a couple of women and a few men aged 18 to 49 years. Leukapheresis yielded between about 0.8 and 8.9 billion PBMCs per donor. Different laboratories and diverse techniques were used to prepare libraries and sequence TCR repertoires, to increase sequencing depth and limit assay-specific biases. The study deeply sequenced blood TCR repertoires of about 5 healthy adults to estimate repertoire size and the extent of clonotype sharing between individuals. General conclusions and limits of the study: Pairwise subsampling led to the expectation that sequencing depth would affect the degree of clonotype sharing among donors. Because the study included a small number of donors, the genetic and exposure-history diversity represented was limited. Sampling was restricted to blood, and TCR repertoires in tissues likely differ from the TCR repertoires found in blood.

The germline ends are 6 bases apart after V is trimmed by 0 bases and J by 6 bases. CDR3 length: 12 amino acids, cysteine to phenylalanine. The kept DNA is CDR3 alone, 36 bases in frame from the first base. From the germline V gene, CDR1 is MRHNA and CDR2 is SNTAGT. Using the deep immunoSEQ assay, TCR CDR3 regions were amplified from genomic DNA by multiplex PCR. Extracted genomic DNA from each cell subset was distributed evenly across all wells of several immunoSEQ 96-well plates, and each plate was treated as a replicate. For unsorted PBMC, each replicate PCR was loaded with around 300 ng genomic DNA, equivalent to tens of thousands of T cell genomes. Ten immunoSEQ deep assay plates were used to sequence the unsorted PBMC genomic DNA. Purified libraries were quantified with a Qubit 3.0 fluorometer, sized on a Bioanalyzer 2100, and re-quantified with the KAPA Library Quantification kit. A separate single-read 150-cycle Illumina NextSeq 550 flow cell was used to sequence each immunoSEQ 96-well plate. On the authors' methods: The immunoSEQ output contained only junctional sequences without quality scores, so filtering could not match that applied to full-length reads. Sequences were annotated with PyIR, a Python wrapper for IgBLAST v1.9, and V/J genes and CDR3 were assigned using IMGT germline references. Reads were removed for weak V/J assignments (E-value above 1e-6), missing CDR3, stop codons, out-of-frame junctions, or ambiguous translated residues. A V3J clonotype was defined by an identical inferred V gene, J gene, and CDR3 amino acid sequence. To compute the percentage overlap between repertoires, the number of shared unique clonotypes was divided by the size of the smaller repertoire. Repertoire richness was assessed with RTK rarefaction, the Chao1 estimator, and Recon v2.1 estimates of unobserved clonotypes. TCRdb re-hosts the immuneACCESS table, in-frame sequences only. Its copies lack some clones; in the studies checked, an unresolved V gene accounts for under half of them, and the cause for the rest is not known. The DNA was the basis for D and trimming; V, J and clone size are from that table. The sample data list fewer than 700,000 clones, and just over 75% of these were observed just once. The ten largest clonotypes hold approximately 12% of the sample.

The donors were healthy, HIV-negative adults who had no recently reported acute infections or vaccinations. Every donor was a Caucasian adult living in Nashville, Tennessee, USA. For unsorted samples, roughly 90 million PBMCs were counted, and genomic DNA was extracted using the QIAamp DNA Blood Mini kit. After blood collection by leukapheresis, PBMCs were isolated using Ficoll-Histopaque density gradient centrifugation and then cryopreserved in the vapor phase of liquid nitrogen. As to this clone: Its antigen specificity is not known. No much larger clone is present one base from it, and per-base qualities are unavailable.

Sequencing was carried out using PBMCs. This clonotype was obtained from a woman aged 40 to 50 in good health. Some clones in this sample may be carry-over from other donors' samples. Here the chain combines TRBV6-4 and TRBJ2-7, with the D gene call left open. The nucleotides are TGTGCCAGCAGTGACTCCGCGCGCGAGCAGTACTTC. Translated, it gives CASSDSAREQYF.